This T cell receptor beta chain was recovered during a study of blood T cell repertoires in COVID-19. Using immunoSEQ multiplex PCR, the repertoire was profiled, and TCRdb retains in-frame clones only, with some absent. Here the sample spans about 270,000 clones, about 85% being singletons. The length of the CDR3 is 12 residues. With 6 bases removed from V and 6 bases from J, the gap between germline ends came to 9 bases. From germline, CDR1 is MDHEN and CDR2 SYDVKM. Everyone who took part was 18 to 89 years old, and they came from fewer than 25 US areas. Cohorts were determined from participant-reported clinical history.

Material for sequencing was PBMCs or T cells enriched from blood (not recorded which). The chain has TRBV28 and TRBJ2-1, with TRBD1 as a possible D gene (6 bases). This clonotype was sampled from a woman aged 50 to 60 who had recovered from COVID-19. CDR3 in amino acids: CASRYRVNEQFF. CDR3 DNA: TGTGCCAGCAGGTACAGGGTCAATGAGCAGTTCTTC.